The 20 T cell receptor beta chains below were found in one sample sequenced in a study of T cell responses to AZD1222 COVID-19 vaccine (dated by TCRdb to about 2021). Reading the label with the study, this specimen's time point is: about 28 days (+/-7) after the second vaccine dose. The library was built by means of the immunoSEQ multiplex PCR assay. Entries here come from immuneACCESS through TCRdb and include only in-frame sequences with V and J called. Some clones fail to appear in such tables; in the studies checked, an unresolved V gene covers under half of the shortfall, and the cause of the remainder is unknown. The table for this sample lists 150,000 to 200,000 clones; approximately 90% of them were counted only once. The ten most abundant clones make up around 1.3% of the sample. The input for sequencing was peripheral blood, taken 28 days after the second AZD1222 dose. Source of these receptors: an adult who received the AZD1222 COVID-19 vaccine.

The gene calls are TRBV7-8 and TRBJ1-2, with a possible D match to TRBD1 (6 bases). This CDR3 spans 13 amino acids. Germline CDR1 is SGHVS and CDR2 is FQNEAQ. V was pared by 3 bases and J by 8 bases, with 13 bases between. CDR3 coding DNA: TGTGCCAGCAGCTTTATTACACAGGGAGGCTACACCTTC. As protein: CASSFITQGGYTF.

The chain is built from TRBV28 and TRBJ2-3, with TRBD1 matching over 7 bases. This CDR3 has 13 amino acids. Trimming at V came to 4 bases and at J to 8 bases, leaving 6 bases not matched to a gene. CDR1 is MDHEN and CDR2 is SYDVKM in the germline V gene. The CDR3 reads CASSSNRGSTQYF. DNA of the CDR3: TGTGCCAGCAGTTCGAACAGGGGAAGTACGCAGTATTTT.

A single count supports this clone. This chain connects TRBV28 to TRBJ1-2; D gene unclear. Trimming removed 10 bases from V and 5 bases from J, with 23 bases in between. Germline CDR1 reads MDHEN; CDR2 reads SYDVKM. The CDR3 covers 15 residues. CDR3 sequence (DNA): TGTGCCACTACAGAAAGGTCCACGGGCTTATATGGCTACACCTTC. Translation gives CATTERSTGLYGYTF.

The chain couples TRBV6-5 to TRBJ1-5; no definite D call. In germline, CDR1 is MNHEY, CDR2 SVGAGI. The CDR3 consists of 15 residues. Trimming pared 2 bases from V and 5 bases from J, leaving 13 bases between. This CDR3 reads CASSYDPFGDQPQHF. The CDR3 nucleotides are TGTGCCAGCAGTTACGACCCTTTTGGGGATCAGCCCCAGCATTTT.

This chain links TRBV27 with TRBJ1-1; maybe TRBD1 (6 bases). Germline CDR1 reads MNHEY; CDR2 reads SMNVEV (reference sequence). The CDR3 is 13 residues long. The V gene lost 1 base and the J gene lost 5 bases, with 8 bases spanning the gap. The CDR3 protein is CASSLWRGTEAFF. The CDR3 DNA sequence: TGTGCCAGCAGTTTATGGAGGGGGACTGAAGCTTTCTTT.

This rearrangement joins TRBV20-1 to TRBJ2-3, with a tentative D call TRBD2 (7 bases). The germline V gene has CDR1 DFQATT and CDR2 SNEGSKA (reference sequence). The CDR3 loop spans 18 amino acids. V lost 3 bases and J lost 7, with 29 bases in between. The CDR3 here is CSASPPVGEGGGGNTQYF. In nucleotides, the CDR3 is TGCAGTGCTAGTCCCCCAGTGGGAGAGGGGGGCGGGGGAAATACGCAGTATTTT.

CDR3 in amino acids: CASSYRPQGARNSPLHF. The CDR3 nucleotides are TGTGCCAGCAGCTACCGACCACAGGGGGCAAGAAATTCACCCCTCCACTTT. The genes are TRBV7-3 and TRBJ1-6; TRBD1 agrees at 9 bases. Germline loops: CDR1 SGHTA, CDR2 FQGTGA. The CDR3 is 17 residues long. J lost 7 bases, V lost 4 bases, and 11 bases had no gene match. Full variable domain (rest looked up from reference TRBV7-3 and TRBJ1-6): GAGVSQTPSNKVTEKGKYVELRCDPISGHTALYWYRQSLGQGPEFLIYFQGTGAADDSGLPNDRFFAVRPEGSVSTLKIQRTERGDSAVYLCASSYRPQGARNSPLHFGNGTRLTVT.

This clone was picked up a small number of times. The genes are TRBV19 and TRBJ1-1; D unresolved. The V gene's germline CDR1 is LNHDA and CDR2 SQIVND (reference sequence). V was pared by 7 bases and J by 2 bases, with 11 bases between. This CDR3 has 13 amino acids. This CDR3 is CASTGRLNTEAFF. The CDR3 nucleotides are TGTGCCAGTACCGGGAGATTAAACACTGAAGCTTTCTTT.

CDR3 bases: TGTGCCAGCAGCTTGGGGGGCCCTTTCTCTGGGGCCAACGTCCTGACTTTC. As protein: CASSLGGPFSGANVLTF. The V call is TRBV5-4, the J call TRBJ2-6; TRBD1 might be the D (5 bases). The CDR3 extends over 17 amino acids. Trimming cost V 0 bases and J 0 bases, with 10 bases left between them. Germline values: CDR1 SGHNT, CDR2 YYREEE (reference sequence).

The chain uses TRBV18 and TRBJ2-1; no definite D call. With 6 bases removed from V and 9 bases from J, the gap between germline ends came to 9 bases. Germline V gives CDR1 KGHSH, CDR2 LQKENI. The CDR3 sequence is 11 residues long. The CDR3 is CASSPESEQFF. The DNA for the CDR3 is TGTGCCAGCTCTCCAGAGAGTGAGCAGTTCTTC.

The chain carries TRBV5-1 and TRBJ2-2; the D is unclear. CDR1 is SGHRS, CDR2 YFSETQ, per germline. This CDR3 is built from 14 residues. Trimming took off 5 bases at V and 4 bases at J, with 12 bases between the two ends. The CDR3 DNA is TGCGCCAGCAGTATTACAGAGATCACCGGGGAGCTGTTTTTT. This translates into CASSITEITGELFF.

This rearrangement joins TRBV5-8 to TRBJ1-6; D not resolved. The germline gives CDR1 SGHTS, CDR2 YDEGEE. Trimming took 4 bases from V and 9 from J, leaving 14 bases between them. CDR3 size: 14 residues. CDR3 nucleotides: TGTGCCAGCAGCCCCCTGAGAGGAGGTTCACCCCTCCACTTT. As protein: CASSPLRGGSPLHF.

V and J are TRBV5-4 and TRBJ1-2; D not resolved. The CDR3 sequence is 12 residues long. With 4 bases removed from V and 4 bases from J, the gap between germline ends came to 8 bases. Germline assignment: CDR1 SGHNT and CDR2 YYREEE (reference sequence). The CDR3 sequence is CASSGTLYGYTF. Here the CDR3 DNA reads TGTGCCAGCAGCGGCACCCTCTATGGCTACACCTTC.

The chain couples TRBV11-3 to TRBJ2-2; D may match TRBD1 or TRBD2 (5 bases each). CDR3 length: 14 amino acids. The germline CDR1 and CDR2 sequences are SGHNT and YENEEA. V lost 3 bases to trimming and J lost 7 bases, with 12 bases between them. For the CDR3, the DNA is TGTGCCAGCAGCTTCGGGGACGGTGGCGGGGAGCTGTTTTTT. Protein sequence: CASSFGDGGGELFF.

The CDR3 spells CASSQDTFPGVEQYF. The CDR3 nucleotides are TGTGCCAGCAGCCAAGATACGTTTCCGGGGGTTGAGCAGTACTTC. This sequence joins TRBV14 and TRBJ2-7, with D maybe TRBD2 (6 bases). The CDR3 has 15 residues. Germline V gene lookup returns CDR1 SGHDN and CDR2 FVKESK. V lost 0 bases and J 7 bases, leaving 16 bases between the germline ends.

The V and J genes are TRBV2 and TRBJ2-5; a possible D gene is TRBD1 (8 bases). Germline assignment: CDR1 SNHLY and CDR2 FYNNEI. V was pared by 5 bases and J by 4 bases, with 14 bases between. The CDR3 has 14 residues. The CDR3 nucleotides read TGTGCCAGCAGTTCACAGGGGGGGGGAGAGACCCAGTACTTC. Protein sequence: CASSSQGGGETQYF.

The genes are TRBV7-9 and TRBJ2-7, with TRBD1 matching over 7 bases. This CDR3 has 14 amino acids. J was trimmed by 4 bases and V by 2 bases; bases with no gene match: 5. Germline CDR1 SEHNR, CDR2 FQNEAQ (reference sequence). CDR3 nucleotides: TGTGCCAGCAGCTTAAAGGACAGGTCGTACGAGCAGTACTTC. Residues: CASSLKDRSYEQYF.

This chain joins TRBV3-1 (or the pseudogene TRBV3-2) and TRBJ2-5; 7 nucleotides align to TRBD1. Germline lookup yields CDR1 LGHDT and CDR2 YNNKEL (reference sequence). The CDR3 covers 14 residues. V was pared by 4 bases and J by 1 base, with 3 bases of the junction left unmatched. The CDR3 reads CASSLNRGQETQYF. The CDR3, as DNA: TGTGCCAGCAGCCTTAACAGGGGCCAAGAGACCCAGTACTTC.

The chain carries TRBV6-5 and TRBJ2-5; D is perhaps TRBD1 or TRBD2 (5 bases each). The CDR3 contains 13 residues. Germline CDR1 and CDR2: MNHEY and SVGAGI. Trimming took 7 bases from V and 3 from J, leaving 12 bases between them. The CDR3 spells CASTDGAKETQYF. The CDR3 bases are TGTGCCAGCACAGACGGGGCAAAAGAGACCCAGTACTTC.

This chain connects TRBV28 to TRBJ2-7; perhaps TRBD2 as D (5 bases). With 6 bases removed from V and 8 bases from J, the gap between germline ends came to 17 bases. This CDR3 contains 13 residues. CDR1 and CDR2 from the germline V gene are MDHEN and SYDVKM. The CDR3 DNA reads TGTGCCAGCAGAGAGACGAGCCCGGGAAAGCAGTACTTC. It is translated as CASRETSPGKQYF.